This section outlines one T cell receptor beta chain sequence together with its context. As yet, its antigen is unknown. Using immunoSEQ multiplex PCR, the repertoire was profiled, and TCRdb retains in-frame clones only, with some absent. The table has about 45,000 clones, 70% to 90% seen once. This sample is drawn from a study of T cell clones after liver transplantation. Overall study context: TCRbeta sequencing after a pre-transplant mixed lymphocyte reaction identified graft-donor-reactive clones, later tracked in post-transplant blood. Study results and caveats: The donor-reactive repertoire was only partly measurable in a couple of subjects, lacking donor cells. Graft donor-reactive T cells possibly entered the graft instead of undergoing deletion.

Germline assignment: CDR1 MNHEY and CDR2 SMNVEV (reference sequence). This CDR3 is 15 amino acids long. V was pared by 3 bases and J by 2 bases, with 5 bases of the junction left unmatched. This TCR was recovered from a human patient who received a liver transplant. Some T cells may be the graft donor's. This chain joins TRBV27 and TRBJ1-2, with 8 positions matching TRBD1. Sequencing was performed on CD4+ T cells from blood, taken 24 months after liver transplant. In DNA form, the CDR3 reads TGTGCCAGCAGTTTTTCGGACAGGGCAAACTATGGCTACACCTTC. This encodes CASSFSDRANYGYTF.